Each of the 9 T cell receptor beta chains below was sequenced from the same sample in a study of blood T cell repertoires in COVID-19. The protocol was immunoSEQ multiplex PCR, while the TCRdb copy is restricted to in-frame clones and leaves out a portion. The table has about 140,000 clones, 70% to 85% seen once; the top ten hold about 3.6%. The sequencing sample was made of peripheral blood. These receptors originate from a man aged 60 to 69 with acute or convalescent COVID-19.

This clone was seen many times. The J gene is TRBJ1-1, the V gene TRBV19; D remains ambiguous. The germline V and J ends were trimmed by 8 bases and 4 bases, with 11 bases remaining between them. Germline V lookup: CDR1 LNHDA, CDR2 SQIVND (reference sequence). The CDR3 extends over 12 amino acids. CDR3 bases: TGTGCCAGTGGCTCCGCGGTCACTGAAGCTTTCTTT. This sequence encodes CASGSAVTEAFF. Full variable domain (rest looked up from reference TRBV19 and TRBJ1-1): DGGITQSPKYLFRKEGQNVTLSCEQNLNHDAMYWYRQDPGQGLRLIYYSQIVNDFQKGDIAEGYSVSREKKESFPLTVTSAQKNPTAFYLCASGSAVTEAFFGQGTRLTVV.

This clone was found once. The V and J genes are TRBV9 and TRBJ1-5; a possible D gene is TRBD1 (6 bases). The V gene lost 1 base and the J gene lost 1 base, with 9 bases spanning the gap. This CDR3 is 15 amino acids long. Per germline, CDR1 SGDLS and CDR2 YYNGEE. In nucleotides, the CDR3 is TGTGCCAGCAGCGTATCAGGGGCGAGCAATCAGCCCCAGCATTTT. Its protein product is CASSVSGASNQPQHF.

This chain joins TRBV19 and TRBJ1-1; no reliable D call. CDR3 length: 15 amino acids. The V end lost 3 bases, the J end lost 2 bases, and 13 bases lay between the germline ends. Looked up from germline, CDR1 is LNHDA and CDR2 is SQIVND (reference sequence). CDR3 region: CASSIASPGNTEAFF. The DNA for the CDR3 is TGTGCCAGTAGTATTGCAAGCCCAGGTAACACTGAAGCTTTCTTT.

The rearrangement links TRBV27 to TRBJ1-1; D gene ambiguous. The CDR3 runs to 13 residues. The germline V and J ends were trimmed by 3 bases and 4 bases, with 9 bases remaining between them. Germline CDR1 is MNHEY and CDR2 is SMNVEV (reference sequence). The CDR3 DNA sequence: TGTGCCAGCAGTTTCCGTGTCGGCACTGAAGCTTTCTTT. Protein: CASSFRVGTEAFF.

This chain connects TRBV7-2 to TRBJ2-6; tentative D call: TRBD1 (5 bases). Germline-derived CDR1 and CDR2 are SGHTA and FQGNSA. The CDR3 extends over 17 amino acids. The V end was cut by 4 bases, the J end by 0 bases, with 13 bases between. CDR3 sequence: CASSSLGAVSGANVLTF. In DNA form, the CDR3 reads TGTGCCAGCAGCTCCTTAGGGGCAGTCTCTGGGGCCAACGTCCTGACTTTC.

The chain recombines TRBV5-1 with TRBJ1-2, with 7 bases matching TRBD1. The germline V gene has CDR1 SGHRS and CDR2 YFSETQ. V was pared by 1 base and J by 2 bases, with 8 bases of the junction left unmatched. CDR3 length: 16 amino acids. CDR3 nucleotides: TGCGCCAGCAGCTTGCCCGGTGGAGGGGGCAACTATGGCTACACCTTC. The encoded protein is CASSLPGGGGNYGYTF.

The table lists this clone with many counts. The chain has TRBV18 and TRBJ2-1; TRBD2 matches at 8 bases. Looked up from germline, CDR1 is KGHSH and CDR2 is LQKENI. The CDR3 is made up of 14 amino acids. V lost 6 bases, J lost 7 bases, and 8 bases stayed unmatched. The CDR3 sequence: CASSAGTSGNEQFF. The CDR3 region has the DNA TGTGCCAGCTCGGCCGGGACTAGTGGAAATGAGCAGTTCTTC.

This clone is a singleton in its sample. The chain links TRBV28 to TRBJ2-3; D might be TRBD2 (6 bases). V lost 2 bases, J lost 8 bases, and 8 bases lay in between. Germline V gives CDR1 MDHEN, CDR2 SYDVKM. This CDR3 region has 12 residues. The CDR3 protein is CASSLQRVTQYF. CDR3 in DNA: TGTGCCAGCAGTTTACAGCGGGTTACGCAGTATTTT.

CDR3 DNA: TGTGCCAGCAGCGCCGGGTCTTACCCTAATTCACCCCTCCACTTT. Translated, it gives CASSAGSYPNSPLHF. V and J are TRBV5-5 and TRBJ1-6; D not certain. The CDR3 loop spans 15 amino acids. Looked up from germline, CDR1 is SGHKS and CDR2 is YYEKEE (reference sequence). V lost 4 bases and J lost 6, with 14 bases in between.